This entry concerns a single T cell receptor (beta chain). Its cognate antigen is unknown. These data originate in a study of shared clonotypes between healthy human individuals. Study details: The plates for each donor numbered three CD4 naive, three CD4 memory, two CD8 naive and one CD8 memory.

Generated by immunoSEQ multiplex PCR, the TCRdb table keeps only in-frame clones and is missing some. This sample carries 2 million to 2.5 million clones, roughly 94% of them seen once, and the ten largest clones take 0.1% to 0.15%. This CDR3 comprises 13 residues. Germline V gives CDR1 SGHNT, CDR2 YENEEA. Trimming left V 1 base short and J 7 bases short, with 7 bases between. Division of CD4+ cells produced a CD45RA+ naive subset and a CD45RA-negative memory subset. Broader study findings: Clonotype sharing across donors was expected to vary with sequencing depth. Naive subsets generally had larger estimated richness than memory subsets.

The gene calls are TRBV11-3 and TRBJ2-2; D is unclear. Sample: naive CD4+ T cells sorted from blood. As for subset: CD45RA+ positively selected. This TCR came from a man aged 18 to 35 in good health. CDR3 protein: CASSLGFRGELFF. The CDR3 DNA reads as TGTGCCAGCAGCTTAGGTTTTCGCGGGGAGCTGTTTTTT.